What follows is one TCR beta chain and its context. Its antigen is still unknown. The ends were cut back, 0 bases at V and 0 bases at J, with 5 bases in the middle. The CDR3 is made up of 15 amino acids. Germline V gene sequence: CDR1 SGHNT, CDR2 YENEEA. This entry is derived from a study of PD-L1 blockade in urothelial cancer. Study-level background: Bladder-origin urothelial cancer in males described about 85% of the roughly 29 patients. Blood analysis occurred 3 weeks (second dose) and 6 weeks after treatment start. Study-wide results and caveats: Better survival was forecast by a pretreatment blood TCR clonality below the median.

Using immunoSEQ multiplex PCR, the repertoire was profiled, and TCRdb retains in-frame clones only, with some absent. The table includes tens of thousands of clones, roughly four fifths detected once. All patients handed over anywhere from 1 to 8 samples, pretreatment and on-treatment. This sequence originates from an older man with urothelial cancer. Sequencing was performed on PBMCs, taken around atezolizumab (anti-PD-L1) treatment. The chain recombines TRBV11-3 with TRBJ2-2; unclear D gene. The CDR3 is CASSLDGPNTGELFF. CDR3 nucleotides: TGTGCCAGCAGCTTAGATGGGCCGAACACCGGGGAGCTGTTTTTT.